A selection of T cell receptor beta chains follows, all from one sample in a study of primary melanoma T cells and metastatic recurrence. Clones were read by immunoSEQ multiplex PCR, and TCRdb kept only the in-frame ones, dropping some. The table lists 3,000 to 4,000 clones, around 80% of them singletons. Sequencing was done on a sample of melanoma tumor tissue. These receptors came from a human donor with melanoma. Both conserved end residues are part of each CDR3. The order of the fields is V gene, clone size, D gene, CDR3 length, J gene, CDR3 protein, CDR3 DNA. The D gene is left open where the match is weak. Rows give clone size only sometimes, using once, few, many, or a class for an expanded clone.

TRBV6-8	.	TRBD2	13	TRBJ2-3	CAIQSGGTDTQYF	TGTGCCATTCAGTCGGGGGGGACAGATACGCAGTATTTT
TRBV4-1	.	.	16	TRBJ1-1	CASSQDGRGPNTEAFF	TGCGCCAGCAGCCAAGATGGGCGGGGACCGAACACTGAAGCTTTCTTT
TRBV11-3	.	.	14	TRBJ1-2	CASSLVQADYGYTF	TGTGCCAGCAGCTTGGTGCAGGCGGACTATGGCTACACCTTC
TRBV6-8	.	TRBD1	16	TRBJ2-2	CASSYWTGANTGELFF	TGTGCCAGCAGTTACTGGACAGGAGCGAACACCGGGGAGCTGTTTTTT
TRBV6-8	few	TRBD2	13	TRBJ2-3	CATSGGAPDTQYF	TGTGCCACTAGCGGGGGGGCCCCAGATACGCAGTATTTT